These T cell receptor beta chains were read from a single sample in a study of blood T cell repertoires in COVID-19. Profiled with immunoSEQ multiplex PCR; TCRdb holds only in-frame clones, not every one. Of approximately 240,000 clones listed, roughly 80% are singletons. Sequences were obtained from peripheral blood. The receptor set was obtained from a woman aged 60 to 75 who had recovered from COVID-19. Both conserved end residues are part of each CDR3. The D gene is left open where the match is weak. Clone size appears in some rows only: once, few, many, or a class for an expanded clone.

abundance | j_gene | d_gene | v_gene | CDR3nt | CDR3aa
NA | TRBJ1-6 | TRBD1 | TRBV19 | TGTGCCAGTATGAAGGGACAGCCTGTTTCACCCCTCCACTTT | CASMKGQPVSPLHF
many | TRBJ1-2 | NA | TRBV2 | TGTGCCAGCAGTGCACAGAGCTATGGCTACACCTTC | CASSAQSYGYTF
NA | TRBJ2-7 | TRBD1 | TRBV5-6 | TGTGCCAGCAGCTTTACAGGGGTGGCGGAGCAGTACTTC | CASSFTGVAEQYF
NA | TRBJ2-2 | TRBD2 | TRBV11-3 | TGTGCCAGCAGCCGTAGCGGGGGAATCACCGGGGAGCTGTTTTTT | CASSRSGGITGELFF
NA | TRBJ1-2 | TRBD1 | TRBV28 | TGTGCCAGCAGTTTGACAGGGTCGGTCAGGGGCTACACCTTC | CASSLTGSVRGYTF
NA | TRBJ1-6 | TRBD1 | TRBV25-1 | TGTGCCAGCAGTGCCACTGGGACAGCCAAACCCCTCCACTTT | CASSATGTAKPLHF
once | TRBJ2-7 | NA | TRBV6-5 | TGTGCCAGCAGGTACCGCCAGGGACAAACCTACGAGCAGTACTTC | CASRYRQGQTYEQYF
NA | TRBJ1-1 | TRBD1 | TRBV18 | TGTGCCAGCTCACCCGGGACAGGGATCACTGAAGCTTTCTTT | CASSPGTGITEAFF
NA | TRBJ2-1 | TRBD1 | TRBV24-1 | TGTGCCACCAGTGATTCGAACAGGGGTATCTACAATGAGCAGTTCTTC | CATSDSNRGIYNEQFF
NA | TRBJ2-2 | TRBD1 | TRBV5-1 | TGCGCCAGCACCCGGGACAGGGGGGATACGAACACCGGGGAGCTGTTTTTT | CASTRDRGDTNTGELFF
NA | TRBJ2-3 | TRBD2 | TRBV7-3 | TGTGCCAGCAGCTTATCGGCTAGCGGGTTCACAGATACGCAGTATTTT | CASSLSASGFTDTQYF
NA | TRBJ2-5 | TRBD2 | TRBV19 | TGTGCCAGTAGCAGACTAGCGGGACCGTGGGAGACCCAGTACTTC | CASSRLAGPWETQYF
NA | TRBJ2-1 | TRBD2 | TRBV11-3 | TGTGCCAGCAGCTTAAGAGCGGGGGACAAACACAATGAGCAGTTCTTC | CASSLRAGDKHNEQFF
once | TRBJ2-7 | TRBD1 | TRBV4-2 | TGTGCCAGCAGCCAAGATTCGATCGGGACAGGCGGCGAGCAGTACTTC | CASSQDSIGTGGEQYF
NA | TRBJ2-2 | NA | TRBV6-2/TRBV6-3 | TGTGCCAGCACTAACTCGAGGGAGAACGGGGAGCTGTTTTTT | CASTNSRENGELFF
NA | TRBJ1-3 | NA | TRBV30 | TGTGCCTGGAGTGTCTTTCTAAACTCTGGAAACACCATATATTTT | CAWSVFLNSGNTIYF
NA | TRBJ2-5 | TRBD2 | TRBV28 | TGTGCCAGCAGTTTCACCATGATTAGACTAGCGGGGAAAGAGACCCAGTACTTC | CASSFTMIRLAGKETQYF
NA | TRBJ2-5 | TRBD1 | TRBV19 | TGTGCCAGTAGTAAGGACAGGGGACGAGAGACCCAGTACTTC | CASSKDRGRETQYF
NA | TRBJ2-5 | TRBD1 | TRBV29-1 | TGCAGCGTCGCGACAGGGGGCTATGAGACCCAGTACTTC | CSVATGGYETQYF
NA | TRBJ2-7 | TRBD2 | TRBV9 | TGTGCCAGCAGCGTAGCTCCAGCGGGGGGGCCCGAGCAGTACTTC | CASSVAPAGGPEQYF
NA | TRBJ2-7 | NA | TRBV5-1 | TGCGCCAGCAGCTTCGGCCCTGGAACAGGACGGGAGCAGTACTTC | CASSFGPGTGREQYF
NA | TRBJ2-1 | TRBD2 | TRBV5-1 | TGCGCCAGCAGCGAAGTAGCGGGGGGGCCCAATGAGCAGTTCTTC | CASSEVAGGPNEQFF
NA | TRBJ2-5 | NA | TRBV4-2 | TGTGCCAGCAGCCAACCCGGAGGGACTGAAGAGACCCAGTACTTC | CASSQPGGTEETQYF
NA | TRBJ1-2 | NA | TRBV19 | TGTGCCAGTGAGTCGGGGTACTCAGGCTATGGCTACACCTTC | CASESGYSGYGYTF
NA | TRBJ1-5 | TRBD1 | TRBV4-1 | TGCGCCAGCAGCCAAGTTCAGGGGGCCCCCTATCAGCCCCAGCATTTT | CASSQVQGAPYQPQHF
NA | TRBJ2-1 | TRBD2 | TRBV5-4 | TGTGCCAGCAGCTTTGGCGGGGGGATCCGGCCCTACAATGAGCAGTTCTTC | CASSFGGGIRPYNEQFF
NA | TRBJ1-3 | NA | TRBV30 | TGTGCCTGGGGAAGGGACACCAGCTCTGGAAACACCATATATTTT | CAWGRDTSSGNTIYF
NA | TRBJ1-2 | TRBD1 | TRBV18 | TGTGCCAGCTCCCTTCGGGACAGCTACTATGGCTACACCTTC | CASSLRDSYYGYTF
NA | TRBJ1-1 | NA | TRBV27 | TGTGCCAGCAGTTTCGGCACTGAAGCTTTCTTT | CASSFGTEAFF
NA | TRBJ2-7 | NA | TRBV12-3/TRBV12-4 | TGTGCCAGCAGTTACCGGACAGCCTACGAGCAGTACTTC | CASSYRTAYEQYF